These 9 T cell receptor beta chains share one sample of origin, sequenced in a study of tumor-infiltrating lymphocytes in primary liver carcinoma. Co-extraction yielded RNA and DNA from roughly 20-30 mg of unsorted bulk tissue. With a constant-region primer, TCR beta cDNA was made from approximately 520 ng of total RNA. It was through three nested multiplex PCR rounds of slightly modified ARM-PCR that TCR beta libraries arose. TRBV1-TRBV30 forward primers paired with a C-beta reverse primer drove the first two PCR rounds, around 10 cycles each. TCRdb processed the multiplex PCR reads anew with MiXCR; each CDR3 protein has one entry. The data contain about 100,000 distinct CDR3 sequences, about 63% of them singletons. The sample comprised liver tumor tissue from sampling region 2. This sample's subset: tumor region T2, inferior pole. The source is a woman in her fifties or sixties with primary liver carcinoma and hepatitis B virus infection.

The chain carries TRBV20-1 and TRBJ2-7; a possible D gene is TRBD2 (5 bases). The germline V gene encodes CDR1 DFQATT and CDR2 SNEGSKA (reference sequence). The germline V and J ends were trimmed by 0 bases and 3 bases, with 15 bases remaining between them. The CDR3 has 15 residues. The CDR3 protein is CSARDSERPLYEQYF. The CDR3 region has the DNA TGCAGTGCTAGAGATAGCGAGAGGCCACTCTACGAGCAGTACTTC.

As for this clonotype: A much more abundant neighbour one base away suggests this may be a read error. This sequence joins TRBV14 and TRBJ2-3; TRBD2 aligns across 9 bases. Germline-derived CDR1 and CDR2 are SGHDN and FVKESK. CDR3 size: 16 residues. The CDR3 DNA sequence: TGTGCCAGCAGCCCTGTAGCGGGAGCCATCACAGATAGGCAGTATTTT. Protein product: CASSPVAGAITDRQYF.

A word on this clonotype: The missing conserved phenylalanine or tryptophan at the end of this CDR3 makes a read error likely. The chain links TRBV11-3 to TRBJ2-1; a possible D gene is TRBD2 (6 bases). Germline V gene lookup returns CDR1 SGHNT and CDR2 YENEEA. Trimming removed 6 bases at V and 2 bases at J, with 14 bases between. CDR3 length equals 15 residues. This CDR3 is CASSFRAGTYNEQFL. The DNA of the CDR3 is TGTGCCAGCAGTTTCCGGGCGGGGACCTACAATGAGCAGTTCTTA.

On this clonotype: Relative to the germline gene, one junction end is altered; a read error may explain this. V usage is TRBV4-1 and J usage is TRBJ1-5; weak D call: TRBD1 (6 bases). The J call may be wrong; the DNA end is better matched by TRBJ2-3. CDR3 size: 17 residues. CDR1 is MGHRA, CDR2 YSYEKL, per germline. The CDR3 protein is CDSSHRILTGIGQPQYF. CDR3 nucleotide sequence: TGCGACAGCAGCCATAGAATCCTAACAGGGATCGGTCAGCCCCAGTATTTT.

A note on this clonotype: The conserved phenylalanine or tryptophan is not found at the CDR3 terminus, so this likely reflects a read error. The limits of the CDR3 on the DNA are not certain, so only TCRdb's listed CDR3 is given. This chain joins TRBV11-2 and TRBJ2-1; the table's D call, TRBD1, was not checked against the DNA. The CDR3 totals 16 residues, both ends included. Germline V gene sequence: CDR1 SGHAT, CDR2 FQNNGV. CDR3 residues: CASSLAQGAANNEQSL.

In this sample, this clonotype turned up a few times. The chain recombines TRBV11-2 with TRBJ1-6; a possible D gene is TRBD1 (5 bases). Germline values: CDR1 SGHAT, CDR2 FQNNGV. The germline V and J ends were trimmed by 10 bases and 4 bases, with 11 bases remaining between them. This CDR3 is built from 13 residues. The CDR3 nucleotides are TGTGCCAACCGCGGGGGATATAATTCACCCCTCCACTTT. It encodes CANRGGYNSPLHF. Complete variable domain (other parts from reference TRBV11-2 and TRBJ1-6): EAGVAQSPRYKIIEKRQSVAFWCNPISGHATLYWYQQILGQGPKLLIQFQNNGVVDDSQLPKDRFSAERLKGVDSTLKIQPAKLEDSAVYLCANRGGYNSPLHFGNGTRLTVT.

The rearrangement uses TRBV5-1 and TRBJ2-5, with D maybe TRBD2 (5 bases). Germline CDR1 is SGHRS and CDR2 is YFSETQ. The CDR3 is 16 residues long. V lost 4 bases, J lost 2 bases, and 18 bases lay in between. CDR3 DNA sequence: TGCGCCAGCAGCCAAAGCGGAGTAGGACCTCAAGAGACCCAGTACTTC. Protein sequence: CASSQSGVGPQETQYF.

Remarks on this clonotype: Since no conserved phenylalanine or tryptophan closes the CDR3, a read error is the likely cause. The chain is built from TRBV4-1 and TRBJ1-4, with D hard to call. Trimming cost V 4 bases and J 2 bases, with 11 bases left between them. Germline V lookup: CDR1 MGHRA, CDR2 YSYEKL. The CDR3 extends over 15 amino acids. The CDR3 DNA is TGCGCCAGCAGCCGGCGGATCAGCACTAATGAAAAACTGTTTTCT. This sequence encodes CASSRRISTNEKLFS.

This clonotype was seen repeatedly, ten times or more. J is TRBJ2-2 and V is TRBV29-1, with TRBD1 as a possible D gene (5 bases). V shed 2 bases and J shed 1 base, with 14 bases lying between them. The CDR3 covers 16 residues. Germline V gene sequence: CDR1 SQVTM, CDR2 ANQGSEA. The CDR3 region is CSVERLGHGNTGELFF. Written as DNA, the CDR3 is TGCAGCGTTGAAAGACTGGGGCATGGGAACACCGGGGAGCTGTTTTTT.